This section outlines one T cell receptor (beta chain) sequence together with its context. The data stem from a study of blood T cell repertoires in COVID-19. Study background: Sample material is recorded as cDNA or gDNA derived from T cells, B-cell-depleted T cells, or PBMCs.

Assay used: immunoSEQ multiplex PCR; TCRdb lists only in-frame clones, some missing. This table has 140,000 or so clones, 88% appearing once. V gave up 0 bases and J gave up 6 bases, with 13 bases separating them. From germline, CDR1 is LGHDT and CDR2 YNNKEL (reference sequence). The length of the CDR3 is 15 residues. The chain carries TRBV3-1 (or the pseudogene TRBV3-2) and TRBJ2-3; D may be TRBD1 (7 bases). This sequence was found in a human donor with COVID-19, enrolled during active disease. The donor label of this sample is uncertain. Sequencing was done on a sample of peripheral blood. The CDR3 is CASSQDPQGGDTQYF. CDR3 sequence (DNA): TGTGCCAGCAGCCAAGATCCCCAGGGGGGCGATACGCAGTATTTT.